A selection of T cell receptor beta chains follows, all from one sample in a study of shared clonotypes between healthy human individuals. Generated by immunoSEQ multiplex PCR, the TCRdb table keeps only in-frame clones and is missing some. The table has millions of clones, approximately 94% seen once. The sample consisted of naive CD8+ T cells sorted from blood. The receptors derive from a man aged 18 to 30 in good health. Both conserved end residues are part of each CDR3. Each record gives: J gene, CDR3 length, clone size, D gene, V gene, CDR3 protein, CDR3 DNA. A D gene is named only where the DNA matches it firmly. Clone size is stated in some rows and not others, as once, few, many or a class when expanded.

J gene: TRBJ1-5
CDR3 length: 19
clone size: .
D gene: TRBD1
V gene: TRBV7-8
CDR3 protein: CASSPHLAGGGISNQPQHF
CDR3 DNA: TGTGCCAGCAGCCCCCACCTCGCAGGGGGAGGTATTAGCAATCAGCCCCAGCATTTT

J gene: TRBJ2-7
CDR3 length: 13
clone size: few
D gene: TRBD1
V gene: TRBV13
CDR3 protein: CASGQGPSYEQYF
CDR3 DNA: TGTGCCTCCGGACAGGGCCCTTCCTACGAGCAGTACTTC

J gene: TRBJ1-1
CDR3 length: 14
clone size: .
D gene: .
V gene: TRBV11-2
CDR3 protein: CASSPAMTNTEAFF
CDR3 DNA: TGTGCCAGCAGCCCTGCAATGACTAACACTGAAGCTTTCTTT

J gene: TRBJ2-7
CDR3 length: 14
clone size: .
D gene: TRBD1
V gene: TRBV30
CDR3 protein: CAWSSGTGAYEQYF
CDR3 DNA: TGTGCCTGGAGTTCCGGGACAGGGGCCTACGAGCAGTACTTC

J gene: TRBJ2-7
CDR3 length: 13
clone size: .
D gene: .
V gene: TRBV4-1
CDR3 protein: CASSQDRGYEQYF
CDR3 DNA: TGCGCCAGCAGCCAAGATCGAGGATACGAGCAGTACTTC

J gene: TRBJ2-2
CDR3 length: 11
clone size: once
D gene: .
V gene: TRBV30
CDR3 protein: CAWSWGGELFF
CDR3 DNA: TGTGCCTGGAGTTGGGGCGGGGAGCTGTTTTTT

J gene: TRBJ1-2
CDR3 length: 13
clone size: .
D gene: .
V gene: TRBV9
CDR3 protein: CASSVGQGDGYTF
CDR3 DNA: TGTGCCAGCAGCGTAGGGCAGGGCGATGGCTACACCTTC

J gene: TRBJ2-7
CDR3 length: 14
clone size: once
D gene: .
V gene: TRBV30
CDR3 protein: CAWSVSGGATEQYF
CDR3 DNA: TGTGCCTGGAGTGTATCGGGGGGCGCGACCGAGCAGTACTTC

J gene: TRBJ2-3
CDR3 length: 12
clone size: .
D gene: .
V gene: TRBV6-5
CDR3 protein: CASKGGTDTQYF
CDR3 DNA: TGTGCCAGCAAGGGGGGGACAGATACGCAGTATTTT

J gene: TRBJ2-1
CDR3 length: 16
clone size: once
D gene: .
V gene: TRBV4-1
CDR3 protein: CASSQTTNIVGNEQFF
CDR3 DNA: TGCGCCAGCAGCCAGACGACTAACATTGTAGGCAATGAGCAGTTCTTC

J gene: TRBJ2-7
CDR3 length: 14
clone size: .
D gene: .
V gene: TRBV9
CDR3 protein: CASSVGGPSYEQYF
CDR3 DNA: TGTGCCAGCAGCGTTGGGGGCCCTTCCTACGAGCAGTACTTC